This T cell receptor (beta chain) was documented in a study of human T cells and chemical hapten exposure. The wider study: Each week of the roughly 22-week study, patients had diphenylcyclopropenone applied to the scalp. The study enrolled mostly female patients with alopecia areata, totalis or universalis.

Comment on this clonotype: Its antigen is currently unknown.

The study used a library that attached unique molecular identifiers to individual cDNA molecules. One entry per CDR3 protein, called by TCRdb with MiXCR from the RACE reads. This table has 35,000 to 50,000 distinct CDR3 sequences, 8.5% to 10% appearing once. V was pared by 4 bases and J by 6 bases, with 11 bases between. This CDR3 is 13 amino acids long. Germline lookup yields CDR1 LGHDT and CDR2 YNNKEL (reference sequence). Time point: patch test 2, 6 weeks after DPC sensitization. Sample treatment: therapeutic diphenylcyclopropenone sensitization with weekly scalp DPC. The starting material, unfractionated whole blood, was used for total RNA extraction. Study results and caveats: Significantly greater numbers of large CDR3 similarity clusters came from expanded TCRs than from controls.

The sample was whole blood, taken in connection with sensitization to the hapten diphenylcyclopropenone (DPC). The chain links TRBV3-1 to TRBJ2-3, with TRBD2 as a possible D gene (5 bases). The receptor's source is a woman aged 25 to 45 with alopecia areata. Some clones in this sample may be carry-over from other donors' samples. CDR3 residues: CASSLDSEDTQYF. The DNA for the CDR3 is TGTGCCAGCAGCCTGGACTCCGAGGATACGCAGTATTTT.